Listed below are T cell receptor beta chains from one sample, sequenced in a study of cytomegalovirus exposure and HLA in healthy donors. The protocol was immunoSEQ multiplex PCR, while the TCRdb copy is restricted to in-frame clones and leaves out a portion. Its listing shows more than 65,000 clones. Sample: PBMCs. These receptors were obtained from a middle-aged man in good health and CMV-seronegative. The CDR3 runs from the conserved cysteine through the conserved F or W. Fields, in order: D gene, J gene, V gene, CDR3 protein, CDR3 DNA. D genes are given only for firm matches.

>TRBD2|TRBJ2-3|TRBV2
CASLTSGGSTDTQYF
TGTGCCAGCCTTACTAGCGGGGGAAGCACAGATACGCAGTATTTT
>TRBD1|TRBJ2-6|TRBV9
CASSVAGQKSGANVLTF
TGTGCCAGCAGCGTAGCGGGACAGAAGTCTGGGGCCAACGTCCTGACTTTC
>TRBD1|TRBJ1-1|TRBV7-9
CASSLVKGAFTEAFF
TGTGCCAGCAGCTTAGTAAAGGGGGCGTTCACTGAAGCTTTCTTT
>.|TRBJ2-5|TRBV11-2
CASSLGTGEVETQYF
TGTGCCAGCAGCTTAGGCACAGGTGAGGTGGAGACCCAGTACTTC
>.|TRBJ2-5|TRBV29-1
CSAKPGQMYQETQYF
TGCAGCGCTAAACCGGGACAAATGTACCAAGAGACCCAGTACTTC
>.|TRBJ2-7|TRBV7-8
CASSLKRTNSYEQYF
TGTGCCAGCAGCTTAAAGCGGACCAACTCCTACGAGCAGTACTTC
>TRBD1|TRBJ2-3|TRBV15
CATRRDRGTDTQYF
TGTGCCACCAGAAGGGACAGGGGCACAGATACGCAGTATTTT
>TRBD1|TRBJ1-6|TRBV15
CATSRGPGGTSNSPLHF
TGTGCCACCAGCAGAGGCCCAGGGGGTACCTCTAATTCACCCCTCCACTTT
>.|TRBJ1-1|TRBV29-1
CSVDSGYTEAFF
TGCAGCGTTGATTCGGGGTACACTGAAGCTTTCTTT
>TRBD1|TRBJ2-1|TRBV9
CPWRDRGRNEQFF
TGTCCATGGAGGGACAGGGGGCGAAATGAGCAGTTCTTC